This T cell receptor beta chain was found in a study of T cells in localized non-small cell lung cancer. Method: immunoSEQ multiplex PCR; TCRdb's copy keeps in-frame clones and lacks some. The table shows 25,000 to 30,000 clones, with 70% to 90% occurring only once. Regarding this clone: Its antigen remains unknown.

Study-level results: Paired adjacent lung recovered a median around 59 of the top 100 tumor clones. Uninvolved neighboring lung showed the greatest T cell clonality, exceeding tumor.

This specimen consisted of peripheral blood, obtained before any cancer treatment. The receptor comes from a woman between 18 and 50 years old with stage I lung adenocarcinoma.

The CDR3 region has the DNA TGTGCCAGCAGCGGGCCTAGCGACTACGAGCAGTACTTC. Its translation is CASSGPSDYEQYF. The genes are TRBV13 and TRBJ2-7, with D tentatively TRBD2 (6 bases). The V and J ends lost 5 bases and 3 bases respectively, with 11 bases between them. Germline CDR1 is PRHDT and CDR2 is FYEKMQ (reference sequence). The length of the CDR3 is 13 residues.